Detailed here is one T cell receptor (beta chain). This sample stems from a study of cytomegalovirus exposure and HLA in healthy donors. In nominal health when sampled, donors likely had unrecorded immune exposures nonetheless. PCR was performed using 60 Vbeta and 13 Jbeta primers. The protocol was immunoSEQ multiplex PCR, while the TCRdb copy is restricted to in-frame clones and leaves out a portion. The repertoire holds around 150,000 clones, with roughly three quarters as singletons. Trimming took 3 bases from V and 1 from J, leaving 21 bases between them. CDR3 length equals 17 residues. The germline gives CDR1 SQVTM, CDR2 ANQGSEA.

The sequenced sample was PBMCs. The chain joins TRBV29-1 to TRBJ1-2; TRBD1 might be the D (6 bases). This TCR came from a woman aged 50 to 60 in good health and CMV-seronegative. DNA of the CDR3: TGCAGCGTTGATTTAATGGGCCAGGGGCCGTTTAACTATGGCTACACCTTC. Encoded protein: CSVDLMGQGPFNYGYTF.